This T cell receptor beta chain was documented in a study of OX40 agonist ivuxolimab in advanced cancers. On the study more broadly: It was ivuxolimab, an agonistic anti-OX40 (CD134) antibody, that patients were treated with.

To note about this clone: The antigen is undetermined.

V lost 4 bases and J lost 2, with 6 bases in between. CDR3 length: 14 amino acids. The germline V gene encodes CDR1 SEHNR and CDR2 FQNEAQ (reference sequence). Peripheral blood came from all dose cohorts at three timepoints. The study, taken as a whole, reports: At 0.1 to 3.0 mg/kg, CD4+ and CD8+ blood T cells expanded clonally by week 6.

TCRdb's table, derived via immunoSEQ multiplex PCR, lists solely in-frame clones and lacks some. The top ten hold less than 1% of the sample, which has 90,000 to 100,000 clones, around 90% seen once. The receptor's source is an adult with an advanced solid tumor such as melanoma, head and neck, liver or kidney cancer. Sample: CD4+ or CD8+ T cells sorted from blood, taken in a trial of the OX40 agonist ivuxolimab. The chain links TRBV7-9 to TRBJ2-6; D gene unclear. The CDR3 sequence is CASSWETGANVLTF. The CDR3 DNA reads TGTGCCAGCAGCTGGGAAACTGGGGCCAACGTCCTGACTTTC.